This T cell receptor (beta chain) was profiled in a study of blood T cell repertoires in COVID-19. In the study overall: T cells, B-cell-depleted T cells, or PBMCs supplied cDNA or gDNA.

Under the authors' procedure: Estimates of nucleated cell counts were drawn from the amplification of reference gene primers. Assay used: immunoSEQ multiplex PCR; TCRdb lists only in-frame clones, some missing. The V and J calls and clone size are taken from that table; D and trimming were inferred from the DNA. The data contain approximately 150,000 clones, roughly 84% of them seen just once; the ten biggest clones take up more than 1.4%. The receptor comes from a man between 60 and 70 years old with acute or convalescent COVID-19. The sample comprised peripheral blood.

The CDR3: CASTDPGGVYNEQFF. In DNA, the CDR3 is TGCGCCAGCACCGATCCTGGAGGTGTCTACAATGAGCAGTTCTTC. V usage is TRBV5-1 and J usage is TRBJ2-1, with D perhaps matching TRBD2 (5 bases). CDR3 length equals 15 residues. Trimming removed 6 bases at V and 3 bases at J, with 16 bases between. Germline V CDR1 and CDR2: SGHRS, YFSETQ.